The rows below give T cell receptor beta chains drawn from one sample of a study of type 1 and type 2 diabetes patients. TCRdb passed the multiplex PCR reads through MiXCR, listing each CDR3 protein once. The table records 250,000 or so distinct CDR3 sequences, more than 40% of them present only once. The source material was peripheral blood mononuclear cells (PBMCs). These receptors were obtained from a man aged 18-30 years with type 2 diabetes. Both conserved end residues are part of each CDR3. The D gene is left open where the match is weak. Size tells how often a clone was seen (once, few, many) or the class of an expanded clone, and some rows leave it out.

TRBJ2-7 | - | TRBV5-1 | TRBD2 | CASSLGTSGPVYEQYF | TGCGCCAGCAGCTTGGGGACTAGCGGGCCCGTCTACGAGCAGTACTTC
TRBJ2-1 | - | TRBV5-1 | TRBD2 | CASSSARVAGDNEQFF | TGCGCCAGCAGCTCGGCTCGGGTAGCGGGGGACAATGAGCAGTTCTTC
TRBJ2-7 | many | TRBV19 | - | CASSMIGPAYEQYF | TGTGCCAGTAGTATGATCGGCCCCGCCTACGAGCAGTACTTC
TRBJ2-6 | - | TRBV4-1 | - | CASSQVSWPGANVLTF | TGCGCCAGCAGCCAAGTGTCGTGGCCTGGGGCCAACGTCCTGACTTTC
TRBJ2-1 | - | TRBV19 | TRBD2 | CASSILRTSGRFNEQFF | TGTGCCAGTAGCATCCTCCGAACTAGCGGGAGGTTTAATGAGCAGTTCTTC
TRBJ1-2 | many | TRBV19 | - | CASRPTATYGYTF | TGTGCCAGTAGACCTACAGCTACCTATGGCTACACCTTC
TRBJ1-2 | - | TRBV2 | TRBD1 | CASTRTGGHNYGYTF | TGTGCCAGCACTCGGACAGGGGGGCATAACTATGGCTACACCTTC
TRBJ1-1 | - | TRBV7-9 | - | CASSPGRGYMNTEAFF | TGTGCCAGCAGCCCCGGGAGGGGCTACATGAACACTGAAGCTTTCTTT
TRBJ2-1 | few | TRBV7-6 | TRBD2 | CASSRGTGGSGSYNEQFF | TGTGCCAGCAGCCGGGGGACGGGCGGGAGTGGCTCCTACAATGAGCAGTTCTTC
TRBJ1-6 | many | TRBV19 | - | CASSVQGSNSPLHF | TGTGCCAGTAGTGTTCAGGGATCGAATTCACCCCTCCACTTT
TRBJ2-1 | - | TRBV9 | TRBD2 | CASSVEWAGGPEQFF | TGTGCCAGCAGCGTAGAGTGGGCGGGAGGGCCTGAGCAGTTCTTC
TRBJ1-1 | once | TRBV19 | TRBD1 | CASRGTVEAFF | TGTGCCAGTAGGGGGACAGTTGAAGCTTTCTTT
TRBJ2-7 | few | TRBV9 | - | CASSVGNLVYEQYF | TGTGCCAGCAGCGTGGGAAACTTAGTCTACGAGCAGTACTTC
TRBJ1-4 | - | TRBV6-1 | - | CASSGYHATNEKLFF | TGTGCCAGCAGTGGATACCATGCAACTAATGAAAAACTGTTTTTT
TRBJ2-1 | - | TRBV6-1 | TRBD2 | CASSRTSGSSYNEQFF | TGTGCCAGCAGCAGGACTAGCGGAAGCTCCTACAATGAGCAGTTCTTC
TRBJ1-2 | - | TRBV5-1 | - | CASSPSGNYGYTF | TGCGCCAGCAGCCCCAGCGGTAACTATGGCTACACCTTC
TRBJ2-1 | - | TRBV2 | - | CASSSPLLYNEQFF | TGTGCCAGCAGCTCCCCACTTCTCTACAATGAGCAGTTCTTC
TRBJ1-1 | - | TRBV10-2 | TRBD1 | CASSESWTGDTEAFF | TGCGCCAGCAGTGAGTCGTGGACAGGGGACACTGAAGCTTTCTTT
TRBJ1-1 | - | TRBV14 | - | CASSPRLGAGTEAFF | TGTGCCAGCAGCCCGCGACTGGGGGCTGGCACTGAAGCTTTCTTT
TRBJ2-7 | few | TRBV10-3 | - | CAISKGGLAEQYF | TGTGCCATCAGTAAGGGGGGGTTGGCGGAGCAGTACTTC
TRBJ1-1 | many | TRBV12-3/TRBV12-4 | - | CASSPGTVNTEAFF | TGTGCCAGCAGTCCCGGGACGGTGAACACTGAAGCTTTCTTT
TRBJ2-3 | - | TRBV9 | TRBD2 | CASSGTSGMDTQYF | TGTGCCAGCAGTGGGACTAGCGGGATGGATACGCAGTATTTT
TRBJ1-1 | - | TRBV6-5 | - | CASSLLGTVTEAFF | TGTGCCAGCAGTTTATTAGGGACTGTCACTGAAGCTTTCTTT
TRBJ2-7 | - | TRBV5-5 | - | CASSRELYEQYF | TGTGCCAGCAGCCGAGAACTCTACGAGCAGTACTTC
TRBJ1-1 | - | TRBV20-1 | - | CSAQKGGTNTEAFF | TGCAGTGCCCAGAAGGGGGGGACTAACACTGAAGCTTTCTTT
TRBJ2-7 | - | TRBV15 | - | CATSRDAVSSYEQYF | TGTGCCACCAGCAGAGACGCGGTATCTTCCTACGAGCAGTACTTC
TRBJ1-1 | - | TRBV4-1 | - | CASSQVGGNTEAFF | TGCGCCAGCAGCCAAGTAGGTGGGAACACTGAAGCTTTCTTT
TRBJ2-5 | few | TRBV10-2 | TRBD2 | CASGTSNQETQYF | TGCGCCAGCGGGACTAGTAACCAAGAGACCCAGTACTTC
TRBJ2-3 | few | TRBV7-8 | TRBD2 | CASSPQGLAGTDTQYF | TGTGCCAGCAGCCCCCAGGGACTAGCAGGGACAGATACGCAGTATTTT
TRBJ1-2 | - | TRBV13 | TRBD1 | CASSSSGTVYGYTF | TGTGCCAGCAGCTCCTCTGGGACAGTCTATGGCTACACCTTC
TRBJ1-2 | - | TRBV28 | - | CASSLFGGARGYTF | TGTGCCAGCAGTTTATTCGGGGGCGCGCGAGGCTACACCTTC
TRBJ1-4 | - | TRBV30 | TRBD1 | CAWSVSFLLVDRENEKLFF | TGTGCCTGGAGTGTATCTTTCTTACTTGTTGACAGGGAGAATGAAAAACTGTTTTTT
TRBJ1-6 | many | TRBV7-8 | - | CASSLNRVRDSPLHF | TGTGCCAGCAGCTTAAACAGGGTTAGGGATTCACCCCTCCACTTT
TRBJ2-5 | - | TRBV29-1 | TRBD2 | CSAQGLAVPQETQYF | TGCAGCGCTCAAGGACTAGCGGTTCCACAAGAGACCCAGTACTTC
TRBJ1-5 | few | TRBV30 | - | CAWSLRDQPQHF | TGTGCCTGGAGTCTGCGGGATCAGCCCCAGCATTTT
TRBJ1-1 | - | TRBV14 | TRBD1 | CASSPDRGQGTEAFF | TGTGCCAGCAGCCCCGACAGGGGGCAGGGCACTGAAGCTTTCTTT
TRBJ2-1 | - | TRBV25-1 | - | CASSFGGEGPYEQFF | TGTGCCAGCAGTTTCGGCGGGGAAGGCCCCTACGAGCAGTTCTTC
TRBJ2-1 | few | TRBV2 | - | CASSVSYNEQFF | TGTGCCAGCAGTGTGAGCTACAATGAGCAGTTCTTC
TRBJ2-1 | - | TRBV7-9 | - | CASSLAAGSNEQFF | TGTGCCAGCAGCTTAGCGGCAGGTTCAAATGAGCAGTTCTTC
TRBJ2-3 | few | TRBV10-1 | - | CASSDGGRWDTQYF | TGCGCCAGCAGTGACGGGGGGCGTTGGGATACGCAGTATTTT
TRBJ1-1 | few | TRBV7-2 | - | CASSLSPDRNTEAFF | TGTGCCAGCAGCTTATCGCCCGACAGGAACACTGAAGCTTTCTTT
TRBJ2-3 | - | TRBV7-2 | TRBD1 | CASSWDRSQDTQYF | TGTGCCAGCAGCTGGGACAGGTCCCAGGATACGCAGTATTTT
TRBJ1-1 | - | TRBV2 | - | CASSPTRYRVNTEAFF | TGTGCCAGCTCCCCCACGAGGTATCGGGTGAACACTGAAGCTTTCTTT